The present T cell receptor (beta chain) was sequenced within a study of T cell responses to AZD1222 COVID-19 vaccine. Regarding the study as a whole: Unmutated variant regions are reportedly targeted by nearly half of spike-specific TCRs. Clonal diversity was possibly underestimated; the donors were predominantly white British and more often female. Repertoires were sampled only after the peak T cell response. Only a handful of people who got AZD1222 tested seropositive at baseline.

As for this clone: The antigen is not known.

CDR1 is GTSNPN, CDR2 SVGIG, per germline (reference sequence). V was clipped by 4 bases and J by 0 bases, with 9 bases between them. The CDR3 has 13 amino acids. Using immunoSEQ multiplex PCR, the repertoire was profiled, and TCRdb retains in-frame clones only, with some absent. The data show around 150,000 clones, with 80% to 95% seen just once and roughly 2.2% held by the top ten. The V call is TRBV30, the J call TRBJ1-1; D gene ambiguous. The sample consisted of peripheral blood, taken on day 0 of AZD1222 vaccination. This clonotype was sampled from an adult in good health. The chain's CDR3 is CAWKDMLNTEAFF. The CDR3 nucleotides are TGTGCCTGGAAAGACATGTTGAACACTGAAGCTTTCTTT.